This entry is about one TCR beta chain. The length of the CDR3 is 16 residues. V was pared by 2 bases and J by 0 bases, with 4 bases of the junction left unmatched. Germline CDR1 MNHEY, CDR2 SMNVEV (reference sequence). The sample is drawn from a study of blood T cell repertoires in COVID-19. Study background: The study drew acute and convalescent COVID-19 samples from the United States, Italy and Spain.

In the original analysis: It was from reference gene primer amplification that nucleated cell counts were estimated. Profiling relied on immunoSEQ multiplex PCR, and the TCRdb table lists in-frame clones only, not all of them. V and J calls and clone size are copied from that table; D and trimming were computed from the DNA. This table holds around 100,000 clones, 90% found once. The sequencing input was peripheral blood. The chain uses TRBV27 and TRBJ2-1, with 7 bases matching TRBD2. The source is a young man with COVID-19, enrolled during active disease. The CDR3 bases are TGTGCCAGCAGTTTAATCGGCGGGAGCTCCTACAATGAGCAGTTCTTC. Protein product: CASSLIGGSSYNEQFF.